Each of the 20 T cell receptor beta chains below was sequenced from the same sample in a study of T cell responses to AZD1222 COVID-19 vaccine. The table came from immunoSEQ multiplex PCR; TCRdb's copy has only in-frame clones and leaves some out. The sample contains 90,000 to 130,000 clones, 94% of which appear only once. This sample comprised peripheral blood, obtained 28 days after the second AZD1222 dose. Source of these receptors: an adult who received the AZD1222 COVID-19 vaccine.

The chain employs TRBV12-3 or TRBV12-4 and TRBJ2-2; D unresolved. The CDR3 consists of 12 residues. Trimming took 7 bases from V and 7 from J, leaving 10 bases between them. CDR3 sequence: CASKLPLGELFF. DNA for the CDR3: TGTGCCAGCAAGCTCCCGCTCGGGGAGCTGTTTTTT.

V usage is TRBV11-2 and J usage is TRBJ2-5; D is unresolved. The CDR3 extends over 14 amino acids. Germline V gives CDR1 SGHAT, CDR2 FQNNGV. The ends were cut back, 4 bases at V and 7 bases at J, with 16 bases in the middle. DNA of the CDR3: TGTGCCAGCAGCTCCGGGCCGGCCCACAGGACCCAGTACTTC. Its protein product is CASSSGPAHRTQYF.

The chain recombines TRBV18 with TRBJ1-1; TRBD1 matches 10 bases. The CDR3 contains 14 residues. V shed 6 bases and J 5 bases; nucleotides not matched to a gene: 6. Germline assignment: CDR1 KGHSH and CDR2 LQKENI. CDR3 loop: CASSPRTGGTEAFF. In DNA, the CDR3 is TGTGCCAGCTCTCCTCGGACAGGGGGGACTGAAGCTTTCTTT.

The CDR3 here is CASSVALGAAEAFF. The CDR3 DNA sequence: TGTGCCAGCAGCGTCGCCCTCGGGGCGGCTGAAGCTTTCTTT. This chain joins TRBV11-2 and TRBJ1-1; weak D call: TRBD1 (5 bases). The CDR3 has 14 amino acids. Germline CDR1 SGHAT, CDR2 FQNNGV. Trimming shortened V by 5 bases and J by 6 bases, and 16 bases separated the two germline ends. Full variable domain (outside the CDR3, taken from reference TRBV11-2 and TRBJ1-1): EAGVAQSPRYKIIEKRQSVAFWCNPISGHATLYWYQQILGQGPKLLIQFQNNGVVDDSQLPKDRFSAERLKGVDSTLKIQPAKLEDSAVYLCASSVALGAAEAFFGQGTRLTVV.

This clone is a singleton in its sample. The chain is built from TRBV27 and TRBJ2-7; tentative D call: TRBD2 (5 bases). The CDR3 spans 13 residues. Trimming left V 2 bases short and J 3 bases short, with 8 bases between. Germline CDR1 MNHEY, CDR2 SMNVEV (reference sequence). The CDR3 here is CASSLPGNYEQYF. The CDR3, as DNA: TGTGCCAGCAGTTTACCGGGAAACTACGAGCAGTACTTC.

The chain couples TRBV5-1 to TRBJ1-2, with D perhaps matching TRBD1 (5 bases). The CDR3 has 13 amino acids. Germline V gene sequence: CDR1 SGHRS, CDR2 YFSETQ. V lost 9 bases and J 4 bases, leaving 16 bases between the germline ends. For the CDR3, the DNA is TGCGCCACCAAAAATCCAGGGACCTATGGCTACACCTTC. It translates to CATKNPGTYGYTF.

The CDR3: CAIGVGVGYEQYF. The CDR3 coding sequence is TGTGCCATCGGGGTGGGGGTAGGGTACGAGCAGTACTTC. The J gene is TRBJ2-7, the V gene TRBV11-2; tentatively, D is TRBD1 or TRBD2 (5 bases each). The V gene lost 10 bases and the J gene lost 4 bases, with 17 bases spanning the gap. The CDR3 contains 13 residues. The V gene's germline CDR1 is SGHAT and CDR2 FQNNGV.

This sequence joins TRBV5-6 and TRBJ1-6, with D perhaps TRBD1 (5 bases). The CDR3 spans 13 residues. The germline V gene encodes CDR1 SGHDT and CDR2 YYEEEE. V dropped 2 bases and J dropped 5 bases, with 5 bases sitting between them. This CDR3 reads CASSLQDNSPLHF. The CDR3 nucleotides read TGTGCCAGCAGCTTACAGGATAATTCACCCCTCCACTTT.

This rearrangement joins TRBV5-1 to TRBJ2-2; D is undetermined. This CDR3 is 11 amino acids long. V was shortened by 5 bases and J by 3 bases, with 2 bases between the two germline ends. Germline lookup yields CDR1 SGHRS and CDR2 YFSETQ. CDR3 region: CASRYTGELFF. CDR3 nucleotides: TGCGCCAGCAGGTACACCGGGGAGCTGTTTTTT.

The gene calls are TRBV19 and TRBJ1-1; the D gene is possibly TRBD1 (5 bases). The CDR3 spans 12 residues. Per germline, CDR1 LNHDA and CDR2 SQIVND (reference sequence). Deletions cut 8 bases from V and 9 bases from J, with 16 bases between. The CDR3 protein is CASFLDRAKAFF. The CDR3 DNA follows: TGTGCCAGTTTCCTTGACAGAGCCAAAGCTTTCTTT.

The chain carries TRBV11-2 and TRBJ1-2; no clear D gene. CDR1 and CDR2 from the germline V gene are SGHAT and FQNNGV. The CDR3 totals 15 residues. Trimming pared 6 bases from V and 4 bases from J, leaving 18 bases between. The CDR3 loop is CASSSNRAGLYGYTF. The CDR3 DNA is TGTGCCAGCAGTTCCAACCGGGCCGGTCTCTATGGCTACACCTTC. Filled out from reference TRBV11-2 and TRBJ1-2, the complete variable domain reads EAGVAQSPRYKIIEKRQSVAFWCNPISGHATLYWYQQILGQGPKLLIQFQNNGVVDDSQLPKDRFSAERLKGVDSTLKIQPAKLEDSAVYLCASSSNRAGLYGYTFGSGTRLTVV.

This clone was recorded only once. The chain recombines TRBV4-2 with TRBJ2-3; TRBD2 agrees at 13 bases. Trimming at V came to 2 bases and at J to 4 bases, leaving 9 bases not matched to a gene. This CDR3 is 18 amino acids long. The germline V gene encodes CDR1 LGHNA and CDR2 YNFKEQ. CDR3 nucleotides: TGTGCCAGCAGCCAACTTACTAGCGGGGGGGCAGGGCCAGATACGCAGTATTTT. This gives the protein CASSQLTSGGAGPDTQYF.

CDR3 DNA sequence: TGTGCCAGCAGATCCATGGTCAGGGTTACCCACTCGAACACCGGGGAGCTGTTTTTT. Its protein is CASRSMVRVTHSNTGELFF. The rearrangement links TRBV11-2 to TRBJ2-2, with D possibly matching TRBD1 (5 bases). The CDR3 is 19 amino acids. Germline values: CDR1 SGHAT, CDR2 FQNNGV. V was pared by 6 bases and J by 0 bases, with 23 bases between.

The chain employs TRBV5-1 and TRBJ1-4; D is unresolved. V was trimmed by 1 base and J by 6 bases, leaving 19 bases between them. Per the germline V gene, CDR1 is SGHRS and CDR2 is YFSETQ. CDR3 length: 17 residues. This CDR3 is CASSLSGIGVGDEKLFF. DNA of the CDR3: TGCGCCAGCAGCTTGAGTGGGATTGGGGTAGGAGATGAAAAACTGTTTTTT.

This clone has only one observation. The rearrangement uses TRBV24-1 and TRBJ1-2; no firm D call. The CDR3 runs 11 residues. CDR1 and CDR2 (germline): KGHDR, SFDVKD. Trimming pared 5 bases from V and 10 bases from J, leaving 10 bases between. CDR3 DNA sequence: TGTGCCACCAGTGCGTCACAGCCCTACACCTTC. Translated: CATSASQPYTF.

The table lists this clone with a count of one. The gene calls are TRBV4-1 and TRBJ1-6; no clear D. The V end lost 1 base, the J end lost 7 bases, and 14 bases lay between the germline ends. Germline V gene data show CDR1 as MGHRA and CDR2 as YSYEKL. This CDR3 comprises 16 residues. The DNA for the CDR3 is TGCGCCAGCAGCCAAGGCATCAACAGCCCGAATTCACCCCTCCACTTT. Amino acids: CASSQGINSPNSPLHF.

The rearrangement links TRBV3-1 (or the pseudogene TRBV3-2) to TRBJ2-3; D is undetermined. The CDR3 is 13 amino acids. V was pared by 3 bases and J by 0 bases, with 4 bases between. In germline, CDR1 is LGHDT, CDR2 YNNKEL (reference sequence). Written as DNA, the CDR3 is TGTGCCAGCAGCCACCTTAGCACAGATACGCAGTATTTT. Its protein product is CASSHLSTDTQYF.

The CDR3 here is CASSLAGIRVKDGYTF. The CDR3 DNA reads TGCGCCAGCAGCTTGGCCGGAATCCGGGTGAAGGATGGCTACACCTTC. The chain employs TRBV5-1 and TRBJ1-2; D gene ambiguous. Germline CDR1 and CDR2: SGHRS and YFSETQ. The CDR3 length is 16 residues. The germline V and J ends were trimmed by 0 bases and 6 bases, with 18 bases remaining between them.

The chain couples TRBV11-2 to TRBJ1-1; D is unclear. Germline V CDR1 and CDR2: SGHAT, FQNNGV. CDR3 length: 16 residues. V lost 4 bases and J lost 3, with 18 bases in between. The CDR3 coding sequence is TGTGCCAGCAGCTCCCTTCTGACGAACGGAGACACTGAAGCTTTCTTT. Protein: CASSSLLTNGDTEAFF.

The V and J genes are TRBV7-9 and TRBJ2-7; 7 bases are shared with TRBD1. Germline V gives CDR1 SEHNR, CDR2 FQNEAQ (reference sequence). V lost 0 bases to trimming and J lost 0 bases; unmatched junction nucleotides: 8. The CDR3 spans 17 residues. The chain's CDR3 is CASSLAGFRDSSYEQYF. For the CDR3, the DNA is TGTGCCAGCAGCTTAGCGGGGTTCCGGGACAGCTCCTACGAGCAGTACTTC.